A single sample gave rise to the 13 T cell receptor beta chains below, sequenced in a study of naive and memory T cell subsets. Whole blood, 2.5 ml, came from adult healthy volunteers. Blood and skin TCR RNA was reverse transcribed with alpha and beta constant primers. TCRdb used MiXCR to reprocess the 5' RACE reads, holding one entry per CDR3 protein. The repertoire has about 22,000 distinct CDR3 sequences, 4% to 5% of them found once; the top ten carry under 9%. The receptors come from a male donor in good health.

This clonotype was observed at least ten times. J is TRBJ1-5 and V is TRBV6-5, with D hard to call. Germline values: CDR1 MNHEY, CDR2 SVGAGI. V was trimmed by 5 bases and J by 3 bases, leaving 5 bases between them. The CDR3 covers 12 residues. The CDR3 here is CASSTANQPQHF. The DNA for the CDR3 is TGTGCCAGCAGTACGGCCAATCAGCCCCAGCATTTT.

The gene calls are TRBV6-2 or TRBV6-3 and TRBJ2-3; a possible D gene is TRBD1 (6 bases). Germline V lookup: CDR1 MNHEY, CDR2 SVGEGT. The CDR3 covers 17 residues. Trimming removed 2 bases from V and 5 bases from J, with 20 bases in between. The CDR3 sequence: CASSYEELGAFQDTQYF. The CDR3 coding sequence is TGTGCCAGCAGTTACGAAGAGTTGGGGGCCTTTCAAGATACGCAGTATTTT.

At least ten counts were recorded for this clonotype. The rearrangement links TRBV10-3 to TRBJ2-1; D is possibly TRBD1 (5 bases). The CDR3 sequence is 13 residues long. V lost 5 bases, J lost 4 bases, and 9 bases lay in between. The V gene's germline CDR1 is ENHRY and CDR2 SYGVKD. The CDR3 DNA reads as TGTGCCATCAGTAGCCAGGGTTACAATGAGCAGTTCTTC. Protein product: CAISSQGYNEQFF.

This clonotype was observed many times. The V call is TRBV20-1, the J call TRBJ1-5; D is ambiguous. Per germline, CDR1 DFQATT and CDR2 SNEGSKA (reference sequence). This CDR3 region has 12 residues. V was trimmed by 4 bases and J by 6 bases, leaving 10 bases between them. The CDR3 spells CSAKVGVQPQHF. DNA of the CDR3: TGCAGTGCTAAAGTGGGAGTTCAGCCCCAGCATTTT.

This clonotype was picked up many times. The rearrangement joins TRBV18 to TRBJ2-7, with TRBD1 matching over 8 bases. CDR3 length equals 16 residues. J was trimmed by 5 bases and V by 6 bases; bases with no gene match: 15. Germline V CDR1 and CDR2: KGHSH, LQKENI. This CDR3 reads CASSVGSGQVSNEQYF. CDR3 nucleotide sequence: TGTGCCAGCTCTGTTGGTTCGGGACAGGTCTCTAACGAGCAGTACTTC.

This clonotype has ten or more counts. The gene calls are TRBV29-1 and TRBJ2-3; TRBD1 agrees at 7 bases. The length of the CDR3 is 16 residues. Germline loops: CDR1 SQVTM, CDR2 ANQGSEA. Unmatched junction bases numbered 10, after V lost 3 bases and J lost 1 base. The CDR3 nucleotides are TGCAGCGTTGATTCTCGGACAGGCGCCCGCACAGATACGCAGTATTTT. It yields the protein CSVDSRTGARTDTQYF.

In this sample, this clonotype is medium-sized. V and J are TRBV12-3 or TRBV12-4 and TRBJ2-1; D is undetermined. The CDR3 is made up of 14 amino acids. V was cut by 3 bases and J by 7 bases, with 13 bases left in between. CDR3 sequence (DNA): TGTGCCAGCAGTTTGTTGGTGGGGTTGAATGAGCAGTTCTTC. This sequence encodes CASSLLVGLNEQFF.

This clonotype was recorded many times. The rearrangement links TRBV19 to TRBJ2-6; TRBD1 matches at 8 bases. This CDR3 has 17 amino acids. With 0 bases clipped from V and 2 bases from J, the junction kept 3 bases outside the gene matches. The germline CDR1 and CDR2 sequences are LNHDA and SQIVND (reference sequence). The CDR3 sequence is CASSIDLDRAGANVLTF. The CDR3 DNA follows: TGTGCCAGTAGTATAGATTTGGACAGGGCTGGGGCCAACGTCCTGACTTTC.

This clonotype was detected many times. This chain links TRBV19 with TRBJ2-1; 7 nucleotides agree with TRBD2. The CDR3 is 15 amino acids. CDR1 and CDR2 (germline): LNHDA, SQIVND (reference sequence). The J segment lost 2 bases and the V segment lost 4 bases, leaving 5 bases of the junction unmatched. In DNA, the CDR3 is TGTGCCAGTAGTACTTGGACTAGGACCTACAATGAGCAGTTCTTC. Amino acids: CASSTWTRTYNEQFF. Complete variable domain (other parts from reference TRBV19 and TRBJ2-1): DGGITQSPKYLFRKEGQNVTLSCEQNLNHDAMYWYRQDPGQGLRLIYYSQIVNDFQKGDIAEGYSVSREKKESFPLTVTSAQKNPTAFYLCASSTWTRTYNEQFFGPGTRLTVL.

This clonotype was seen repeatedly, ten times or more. CDR3 region: CASSLELSNEKLFF. DNA for the CDR3: TGTGCCAGCAGCTTAGAGCTTTCTAATGAAAAACTGTTTTTT. The V and J genes are TRBV7-9 and TRBJ1-4; D unclear. CDR1 SEHNR and CDR2 FQNEAQ come from the germline V gene (reference sequence). This CDR3 is 14 amino acids long. V shed 1 base and J shed 3 bases, with 6 bases lying between them.

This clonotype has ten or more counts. The CDR3 is CASSGDQGAYNSPLHF. The CDR3 coding sequence is TGTGCCAGCAGCGGAGATCAGGGGGCCTATAATTCACCCCTCCACTTT. V gene TRBV9 combines with J gene TRBJ1-6; TRBD1 aligns across 7 bases. This CDR3 is 16 amino acids long. V lost 3 bases and J lost 2; bases outside the gene matches: 5. Germline assignment: CDR1 SGDLS and CDR2 YYNGEE.

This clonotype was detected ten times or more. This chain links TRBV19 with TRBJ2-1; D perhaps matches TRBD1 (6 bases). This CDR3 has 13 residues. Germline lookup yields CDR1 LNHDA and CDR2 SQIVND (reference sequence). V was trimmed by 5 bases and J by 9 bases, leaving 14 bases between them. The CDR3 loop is CASSLQGVGEQFF. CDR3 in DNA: TGTGCCAGTAGTTTACAGGGTGTCGGTGAGCAGTTCTTC.

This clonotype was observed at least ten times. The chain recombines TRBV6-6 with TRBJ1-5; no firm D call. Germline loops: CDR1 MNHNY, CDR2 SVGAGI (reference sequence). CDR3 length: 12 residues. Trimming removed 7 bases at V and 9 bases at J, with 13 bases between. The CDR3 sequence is CASNGPGAPQHF. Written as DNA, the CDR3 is TGTGCCAGCAACGGACCGGGTGCGCCCCAGCATTTT.